This TCR beta chain was sequenced during a study of tumor and adjacent non-tumor tissue in lung cancer. About the research overall: The cohort had approximately 13 adenocarcinoma, a couple of squamous cell and 1 small cell patients. Samples averaged roughly 4.2 million productive TCRbeta reads each.

Regarding the study as a whole: Top 100 clones took a larger repertoire share in normal lung.

In regard to this clonotype: Its antigen is unknown. The junction departs from the called germline gene at one end, perhaps through a read error.

Three rounds of nested PCR, following a modified ARM-PCR protocol, produced the TCRbeta library. TCRdb reprocessed the multiplex PCR reads with MiXCR, giving one entry per CDR3 protein. The sample consists of 90,000 to 100,000 distinct CDR3 sequences, 80% of them appearing once. This CDR3 has 16 residues. Germline-derived CDR1 and CDR2 are SGHAT and FQNNGV. The template was RNA from unsorted bulk tissue. The normal lung tissue was taken more than 3 cm from the tumor edge. The rearrangement joins TRBV11-2 to TRBJ2-5, with D perhaps TRBD2 (5 bases). Sequenced: distant non-tumor lung tissue. This TCR was recovered from a man in his sixties with small cell lung cancer. CDR3 region: CTTSLRPAEYLETQYF. The CDR3 bases are TGTACCACCAGTTTAAGACCAGCGGAGTACCTAGAGACTCAGTACTTC.